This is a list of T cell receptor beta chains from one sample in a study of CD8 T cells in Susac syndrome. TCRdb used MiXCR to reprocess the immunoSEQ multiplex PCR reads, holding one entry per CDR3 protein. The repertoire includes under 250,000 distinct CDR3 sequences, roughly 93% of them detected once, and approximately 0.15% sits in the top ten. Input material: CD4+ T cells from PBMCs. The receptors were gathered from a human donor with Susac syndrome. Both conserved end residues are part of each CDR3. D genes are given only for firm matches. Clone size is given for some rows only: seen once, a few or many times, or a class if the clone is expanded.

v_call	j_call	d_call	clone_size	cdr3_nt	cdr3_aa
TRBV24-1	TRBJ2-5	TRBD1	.	TGTGCCACCAGTGATTCGACAGGGGAGGCACAAGAGACCCAGTACTTC	CATSDSTGEAQETQYF
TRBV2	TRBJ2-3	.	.	TGTGCCAGCAGTGAGAGGGGGGGAGGCACAGATACGCAGTATTTT	CASSERGGGTDTQYF
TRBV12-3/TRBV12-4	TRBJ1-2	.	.	TGTGCCAGCAGTTTTCGGCGGGGGCAGGTTCCCTCTGGCTACACCTTC	CASSFRRGQVPSGYTF
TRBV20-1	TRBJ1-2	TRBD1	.	TGCAGTGCTAGGGACAGGGTGACTGGCTACACCTTC	CSARDRVTGYTF
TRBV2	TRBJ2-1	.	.	TGTGCCAGTACCTCCCGGGTTGAGCAGTTCTTC	CASTSRVEQFF
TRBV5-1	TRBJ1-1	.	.	TGCGCCAGCAGCTTAGAGGGTACAGCCACGGACACTGAAGCTTTCTTT	CASSLEGTATDTEAFF
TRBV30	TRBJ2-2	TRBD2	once	TGTGCCTGGAGTGATGCGGGGGGGCTTAACACCGGGGAGCTGTTTTTT	CAWSDAGGLNTGELFF
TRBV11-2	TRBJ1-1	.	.	TGTGCCAGCAGCTTAGGGTCGGGGGAGGAGGGAACGAACACTGAAGCTTTCTTT	CASSLGSGEEGTNTEAFF
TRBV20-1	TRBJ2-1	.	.	TGCAGTGCTAGTTTGTCAGTCTACAATGAGCAGTTCTTC	CSASLSVYNEQFF
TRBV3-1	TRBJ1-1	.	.	TGTGCCAGCAGCCAGACAGTTGGTGGAGGGAACACTGAAGCTTTCTTT	CASSQTVGGGNTEAFF
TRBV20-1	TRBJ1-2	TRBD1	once	TGCAGTGCTAGAACGTCCAATCGAGCGGGGTGGGACAGCCGAAACTATGGCTACACCTTC	CSARTSNRAGWDSRNYGYTF
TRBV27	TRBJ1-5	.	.	TGTGCCAGCACCTTTAAAGAGGGTCAGCCCCAGCATTTT	CASTFKEGQPQHF
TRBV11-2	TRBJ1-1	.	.	TGTGCCAGCAGAAGGGCCTTCATGAACACTGAAGCTTTCTTT	CASRRAFMNTEAFF
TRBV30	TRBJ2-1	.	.	TGTGCCTGGAGTGTTAGGGGCCCGGGTAAGCAGTTCTTC	CAWSVRGPGKQFF
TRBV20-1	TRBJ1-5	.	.	TGCAGTGCCCGGAAAGGGTTGAGCAATCAGCCCCAGCATTTT	CSARKGLSNQPQHF
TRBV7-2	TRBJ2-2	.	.	TGTGCCAGCAGCTCTGAAGTCGTTAAGATTAACACCGGGGAGCTGTTTTTT	CASSSEVVKINTGELFF
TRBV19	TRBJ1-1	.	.	TGTGCCAGTAATAGTCCGGGTGAAGCTTTCTTT	CASNSPGEAFF
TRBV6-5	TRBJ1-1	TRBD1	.	TGTGCCAGCAGCACCGGACAGGTGGCTTTCTTT	CASSTGQVAFF
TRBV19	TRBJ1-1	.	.	TGTGCCAGTAGTATAGGGCAGGGCATGAGCACTGAAGCTTTCTTT	CASSIGQGMSTEAFF
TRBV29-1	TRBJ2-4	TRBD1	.	TGCAGCGTTGTAGACAGGGGGTTACTAAAAAACATTCAGTACTTC	CSVVDRGLLKNIQYF
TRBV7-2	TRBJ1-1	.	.	TGTGCCAGCAGCTTAGGCAGATACACTGAAGCTTTCTTT	CASSLGRYTEAFF
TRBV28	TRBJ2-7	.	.	TGTGCCAGCAGACGGACGGAGACCTACGAGCAGTACTTC	CASRRTETYEQYF
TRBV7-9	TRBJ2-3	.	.	TGTGCCAGCAGCTTTAGCGGTTCCACAGATACGCAGTATTTT	CASSFSGSTDTQYF
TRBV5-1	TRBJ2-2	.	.	TGCGCCAGCAGCTTGCAGGGGCACGAGGAGCTGTTTTTT	CASSLQGHEELFF
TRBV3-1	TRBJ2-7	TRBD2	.	TGTGCCAGCAGCCAAGGAGCGGGGGGCATTTTCGAGCAGTACTTC	CASSQGAGGIFEQYF
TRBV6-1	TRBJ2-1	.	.	TGTGCCAGCAGTCGATGGCAACAGGTGAACTCCTACAATGAGCAGTTCTTC	CASSRWQQVNSYNEQFF
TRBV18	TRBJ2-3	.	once	TGTGCCAGCTCACCACGGTCAGGGGACACAGATACGCAGTATTTT	CASSPRSGDTDTQYF